The subject of this entry is one T cell receptor beta chain. The sample belongs to a study of OX40 agonist ivuxolimab in advanced cancers. On the study more broadly: Hepatocellular carcinoma, melanoma, renal cell or head and neck cancer was diagnosed in the dose-escalation patients. Earlier treatment with anti-PD-1, anti-PD-L1 or anti-CTLA-4 was permitted, and over 35% had received some.

The table came from immunoSEQ multiplex PCR; TCRdb's copy has only in-frame clones and leaves some out. The sample shows 40,000 to 55,000 clones, roughly four fifths of them seen only once. Drawing of blood for sampling happened at baseline, at cycle 4 day 1, and at cycle 7 day 1. CDR1 and CDR2 (germline): ENHRY, SYGVKD. After removal of 0 bases from V and 3 bases from J, the junction contained 5 bases not matched to a gene. The CDR3 length is 16 residues. The sequence was collected from an adult with an advanced solid tumor such as melanoma, head and neck, liver or kidney cancer. The chain recombines TRBV10-3 with TRBJ2-7; TRBD1 agrees at 10 bases. Sample: CD4+ or CD8+ T cells sorted from blood, taken in a trial of the OX40 agonist ivuxolimab. Written as DNA, the CDR3 is TGTGCCATCAGTGAGTCCCCGACAGGGGGCGGCTACGAGCAGTACTTC. Its translation is CAISESPTGGGYEQYF.